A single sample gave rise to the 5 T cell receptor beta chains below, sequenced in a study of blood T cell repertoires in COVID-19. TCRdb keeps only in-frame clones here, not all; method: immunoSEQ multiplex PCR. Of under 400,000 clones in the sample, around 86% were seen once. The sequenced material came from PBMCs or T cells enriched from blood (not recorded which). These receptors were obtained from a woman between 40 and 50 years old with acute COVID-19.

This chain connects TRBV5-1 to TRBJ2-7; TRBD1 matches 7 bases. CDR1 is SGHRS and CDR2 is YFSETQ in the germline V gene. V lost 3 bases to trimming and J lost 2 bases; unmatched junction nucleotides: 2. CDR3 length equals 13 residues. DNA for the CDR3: TGCGCCAGCAGCTCCGGGACAGCCTACGAGCAGTACTTC. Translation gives CASSSGTAYEQYF.

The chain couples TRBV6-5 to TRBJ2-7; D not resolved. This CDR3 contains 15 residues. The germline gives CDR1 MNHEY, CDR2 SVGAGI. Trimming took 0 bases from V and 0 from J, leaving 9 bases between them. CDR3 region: CASSYSYLSSYEQYF. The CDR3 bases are TGTGCCAGCAGTTACTCGTATCTGAGCTCCTACGAGCAGTACTTC.

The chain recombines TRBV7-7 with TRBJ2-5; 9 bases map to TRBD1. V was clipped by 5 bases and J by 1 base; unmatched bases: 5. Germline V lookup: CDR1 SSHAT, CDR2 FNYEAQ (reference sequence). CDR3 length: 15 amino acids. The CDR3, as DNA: TGTGCCAGCAGCCCAGGACAGGGGAGCCAAGAGACCCAGTACTTC. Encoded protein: CASSPGQGSQETQYF.

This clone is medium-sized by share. CDR3 sequence: CASSQDWTSVYEQYF. The CDR3 DNA reads TGTGCCAGCAGCCAAGATTGGACTAGCGTTTACGAGCAGTACTTC. The V gene is TRBV3-1 (or the pseudogene TRBV3-2), the J gene TRBJ2-7; 9 bases map to TRBD2. The CDR3 length is 15 residues. V shed 0 bases and J 4 bases; nucleotides not matched to a gene: 4. Per germline, CDR1 LGHDT and CDR2 YNNKEL (reference sequence).

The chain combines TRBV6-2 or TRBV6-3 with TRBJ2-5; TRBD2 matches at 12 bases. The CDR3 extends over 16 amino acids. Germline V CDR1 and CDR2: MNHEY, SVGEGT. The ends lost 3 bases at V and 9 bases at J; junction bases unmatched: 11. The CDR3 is CASSYSTSGSVLAQYF. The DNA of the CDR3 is TGTGCCAGCAGTTATTCGACTAGCGGGAGCGTGTTGGCCCAGTACTTC.